The source of this T cell receptor beta chain is a study of beta chain features in type 1 diabetes. Study overall: Age, gender and cell yields were alike across patients and healthy donors. General study findings and limits: There was a moderate but significant shortening of TCRB CDR3s in all four CD4+ subsets of Type 1 diabetes patients. Patients' naive, central memory and regulatory TCRB repertoires appeared more alike than those of healthy donors. Sequencing from cDNA could over-represent high-TCR-expressing cells.

CDR3 length equals 13 residues. The germline gives CDR1 MDHEN, CDR2 SYDVKM. Losses at the gene ends were 7 bases for V and 3 bases for J; bases not matched to a gene: 1. Reverse transcription of all isolated RNA meant that expressed TCRB transcripts were sequenced. Generated by immunoSEQ multiplex PCR, the TCRdb table keeps only in-frame clones and is missing some. The data hold some 52,000 clones, with roughly 39% observed a single time. There are a few counts of this clone. Its antigen is currently unknown. Sequences were obtained from Tregs from blood. The clonotype originates from a man younger than 45 with type 1 diabetes. The chain couples TRBV28 to TRBJ2-5; 11 nucleotides agree with TRBD1. CDR3 bases: TGTGCCAGCATGGGACAGGGGGAAGAGACCCAGTACTTC. Translating it yields CASMGQGEETQYF. Together with reference TRBV28 and TRBJ2-5, the CDR3 gives the full variable domain: DVKVTQSSRYLVKRTGEKVFLECVQDMDHENMFWYRQDPGLGLRLIYFSYDVKMKEKGDIPEGYSVSREKKERFSLILESASTNQTSMYLCASMGQGEETQYFGPGTRLLVL.